Each of the 26 T cell receptor beta chains below was sequenced from the same sample in a study of blood T cell repertoires in COVID-19. Some clones are missing from TCRdb's copy, which holds only in-frame ones; the method was immunoSEQ multiplex PCR. Seen here are 200,000 to 250,000 clones, around 84% observed once, and the top ten hold 1.5% to 2%. Sequencing was carried out using PBMCs or T cells enriched from blood (not recorded which). The receptor source for this set is a woman aged 45-65 years who had recovered from COVID-19.

V is TRBV24-1 and J is TRBJ2-2; 10 bases fit TRBD2. The trim removed 2 bases at V and 4 bases at J, leaving 12 bases unmatched. Germline values: CDR1 KGHDR, CDR2 SFDVKD. This CDR3 is built from 19 residues. CDR3 amino acids: CATSDSLAGASIFTGELFF. The CDR3 DNA sequence: TGTGCCACCAGTGATTCCCTAGCGGGAGCATCGATCTTCACCGGGGAGCTGTTTTTT.

V gene TRBV12-3 or TRBV12-4 combines with J gene TRBJ1-5, with D possibly being TRBD1 (5 bases). This CDR3 has 12 residues. The V end lost 7 bases, the J end lost 8 bases, and 12 bases lay between the germline ends. The CDR3 spells CASNQGGEPQHF. The CDR3 DNA reads as TGTGCCAGCAACCAGGGCGGGGAGCCCCAGCATTTT.

V and J are TRBV3-1 (or the pseudogene TRBV3-2) and TRBJ1-1, with D possibly matching TRBD1 (5 bases). CDR3 length equals 13 residues. CDR1 is LGHDT and CDR2 is YNNKEL in the germline V gene (reference sequence). Trimming removed 0 bases at V and 4 bases at J, with 6 bases between. CDR3: CASSQEGGTEAFF. For the CDR3, the DNA is TGTGCCAGCAGCCAAGAGGGGGGCACTGAAGCTTTCTTT.

The CDR3 DNA reads as TGCGCCAGCAGCCAAGAGTCTAGCAATGAGCAGTTCTTC. Translation gives CASSQESSNEQFF. The rearrangement links TRBV4-3 to TRBJ2-1; D unresolved. From germline, CDR1 is LGHNA and CDR2 YSLEER. This CDR3 comprises 13 residues. Between the trimmed V and J ends, which lost 0 bases and 6 bases, there was a span of 6 bases.

This clone was detected a few times. This sequence joins TRBV30 and TRBJ1-3, with TRBD1 matching over 7 bases. J was trimmed by 3 bases and V by 7 bases; bases with no gene match: 6. From germline, CDR1 is GTSNPN and CDR2 SVGIG (reference sequence). The CDR3 spans 13 residues. The CDR3 sequence is CALQTGLGNTIYF. CDR3 nucleotide sequence: TGTGCCTTACAGACAGGGCTTGGAAACACCATATATTTT.

The genes are TRBV7-3 and TRBJ2-2, with TRBD2 matching 7 bases. Unmatched junction bases numbered 3, after V lost 1 base and J lost 1 base. CDR3 size: 16 residues. The germline V gene has CDR1 SGHTA and CDR2 FQGTGA. The CDR3 DNA is TGTGCCAGCAGCTTAAATCCTAGCGGGAACACCGGGGAGCTGTTTTTT. Residues: CASSLNPSGNTGELFF. Full variable domain (rest looked up from reference TRBV7-3 and TRBJ2-2): GAGVSQTPSNKVTEKGKYVELRCDPISGHTALYWYRQSLGQGPEFLIYFQGTGAADDSGLPNDRFFAVRPEGSVSTLKIQRTERGDSAVYLCASSLNPSGNTGELFFGEGSRLTVL.

The chain joins TRBV23-1 to TRBJ1-3; 10 nucleotides agree with TRBD1. TRBV23-1 has ORF status, its function being uncertain. This CDR3 is 16 amino acids long. With 2 bases clipped from V and 8 bases from J, the junction kept 9 bases outside the gene matches. The chain's CDR3 is CASSQPTGGNVYTIYF. Here the CDR3 DNA reads TGCGCCAGCAGTCAACCGACAGGGGGCAATGTTTACACCATATATTTT.

The gene calls are TRBV7-9 and TRBJ2-7; 7 bases are shared with TRBD1. J was trimmed by 4 bases and V by 4 bases; bases with no gene match: 7. The V gene's germline CDR1 is SEHNR and CDR2 FQNEAQ (reference sequence). The CDR3 is made up of 14 amino acids. Written as DNA, the CDR3 is TGTGCCAGCAGCTCCGCGACAGGGTTGTACGAGCAGTACTTC. Translation gives CASSSATGLYEQYF.

DNA for the CDR3: TGTGCCAGCTCACCACAGGCGGGGGCGAACAATGAGCAGTTCTTC. Its translation: CASSPQAGANNEQFF. The chain joins TRBV18 to TRBJ2-1; possibly TRBD2 for D (7 bases). The CDR3 consists of 15 residues. The V gene's germline CDR1 is KGHSH and CDR2 LQKENI. Trimming removed 1 base from V and 5 bases from J, with 12 bases in between. The full variable domain, its missing parts supplied by reference TRBV18 and TRBJ2-1, is NAGVMQNPRHLVRRRGQEARLRCSPMKGHSHVYWYRQLPEEGLKFMVYLQKENIIDESGMPKERFSAEFPKEGPSILRIQQVVRGDSAAYFCASSPQAGANNEQFFGPGTRLTVL.

This chain links TRBV29-1 with TRBJ1-2, with D possibly being TRBD1 (6 bases). V lost 4 bases and J lost 6, with 15 bases in between. This CDR3 has 13 residues. Germline CDR1 SQVTM, CDR2 ANQGSEA. CDR3 amino acids: CSVVPARGDGYTF. The CDR3 nucleotides are TGCAGCGTTGTTCCTGCCAGGGGCGATGGCTACACCTTC.

The chain recombines TRBV9 with TRBJ2-1; TRBD2 agrees at 7 bases. The J segment lost 1 base and the V segment lost 3 bases, leaving 10 bases of the junction unmatched. Looked up from germline, CDR1 is SGDLS and CDR2 is YYNGEE. This CDR3 contains 17 residues. The CDR3 reads CASSAGLGGDSYNEQFF. The CDR3 DNA reads TGTGCCAGCAGCGCAGGGCTGGGGGGGGATTCCTACAATGAGCAGTTCTTC.

The chain carries TRBV27 and TRBJ2-3; 7 nucleotides align to TRBD2. Germline values: CDR1 MNHEY, CDR2 SMNVEV (reference sequence). V was clipped by 4 bases and J by 0 bases; unmatched bases: 1. This CDR3 comprises 14 residues. CDR3 DNA: TGTGCCAGCAGTTATAGCGGGAGCACAGATACGCAGTATTTT. Protein sequence: CASSYSGSTDTQYF.

V and J are TRBV5-4 and TRBJ2-3; D gene ambiguous. Per germline, CDR1 SGHNT and CDR2 YYREEE (reference sequence). This CDR3 is 15 amino acids long. V was trimmed by 0 bases and J by 0 bases, leaving 8 bases between them. CDR3: CASSLGGTSTDTQYF. In DNA, the CDR3 is TGTGCCAGCAGCTTGGGCGGCACTAGCACAGATACGCAGTATTTT.

The chain couples TRBV7-9 to TRBJ1-1; D unresolved. The V gene's germline CDR1 is SEHNR and CDR2 FQNEAQ (reference sequence). The CDR3 is 12 residues long. For the CDR3, the DNA is TGTGCTACAGACCCCCGGAACACTGAAGCTTTCTTT. Protein sequence: CATDPRNTEAFF.

This clone occurred once. V and J are TRBV5-5 and TRBJ1-4, with a possible D match to TRBD1 (6 bases). The CDR3 extends over 16 amino acids. Trimming took 6 bases from V and 0 from J, leaving 15 bases between them. The V gene's germline CDR1 is SGHKS and CDR2 YYEKEE (reference sequence). CDR3 DNA: TGTGCCAGCAACAGAGGGGGACCTGCAACTAATGAAAAACTGTTTTTT. It translates to CASNRGGPATNEKLFF.

This clone was recorded once. The junction differs from germline at one of its ends, possibly a read error. The chain joins TRBV5-1 to TRBJ2-3; D might be TRBD1 (6 bases). The germline CDR1 and CDR2 sequences are SGHRS and YFSETQ. The CDR3 sequence is 12 residues long. CDR3 protein: CASRLDRDTQYF. The CDR3 DNA sequence: TGCGCCAGCAGGTTGGACAGAGATACGCAGTATTTT.

This clone was counted many times. This chain connects TRBV14 to TRBJ2-3; no firm D call. V was cut by 4 bases and J by 5 bases, with 10 bases left in between. The CDR3 contains 13 residues. In germline, CDR1 is SGHDN, CDR2 FVKESK. The CDR3 DNA is TGTGCCAGCAGCCTAACAGAACAAGATACGCAGTATTTT. Its translation is CASSLTEQDTQYF.

The J gene is TRBJ2-2, the V gene TRBV5-1, with TRBD2 matching 11 bases. Germline values: CDR1 SGHRS, CDR2 YFSETQ. The CDR3 extends over 16 amino acids. V lost 0 bases to trimming and J lost 5 bases; unmatched junction nucleotides: 3. The CDR3 loop is CASSLAIAGGTGELFF. CDR3 nucleotides: TGCGCCAGCAGCTTGGCCATAGCGGGAGGGACCGGGGAGCTGTTTTTT.

This chain links TRBV5-5 with TRBJ2-1; TRBD1 matches at 10 bases. CDR3 size: 14 residues. V lost 3 bases to trimming and J lost 9 bases; unmatched junction nucleotides: 6. The germline CDR1 and CDR2 sequences are SGHKS and YYEKEE (reference sequence). The CDR3 loop is CASSSGTGDREQFF. The CDR3 DNA is TGTGCCAGCAGCTCCGGGACAGGGGACCGTGAGCAGTTCTTC.

The gene calls are TRBV6-1 and TRBJ2-6; D is possibly TRBD1 (6 bases). The CDR3 extends over 19 amino acids. The germline V gene has CDR1 MNHNS and CDR2 SASEGT. Trimming pared 2 bases from V and 1 base from J, leaving 18 bases between. The DNA for the CDR3 is TGTGCCAGCAGTGAACGGGGCAGGGGCCTAGGGTCTGGGGCCAACGTCCTGACTTTC. This gives the protein CASSERGRGLGSGANVLTF.

This clone was detected once. This chain joins TRBV21-1 and TRBJ2-5; the table calls TRBD1, which could not be checked here. TRBV21-1 is designated a pseudogene. There are 15 residues in the CDR3. CDR3 protein: CAIRGGGRRKETQYF. In nucleotides, the CDR3 is TGTGCCATCCGAGGTGGGGGCCGCCGGAAAGAGACCCAGTACTTC.

The chain links TRBV10-3 to TRBJ2-1; 11 positions agree with TRBD2. Losses at the gene ends were 0 bases for V and 9 bases for J; bases not matched to a gene: 4. The length of the CDR3 is 15 residues. The germline CDR1 and CDR2 sequences are ENHRY and SYGVKD. CDR3 in DNA: TGTGCCATCAGTGAGTCCCTAGCGGGAGGAAGTGAGCAGTTCTTC. This translates into CAISESLAGGSEQFF.

The J gene is TRBJ2-7, the V gene TRBV11-2, with D unclear. With 1 base removed from V and 1 base from J, the gap between germline ends came to 14 bases. CDR3 length equals 16 residues. The germline V gene encodes CDR1 SGHAT and CDR2 FQNNGV. This CDR3 is CASSLAGSTYSYEQYF. In DNA, the CDR3 is TGTGCCAGCAGCTTAGCTGGTAGTACTTATTCCTACGAGCAGTACTTC. Filled out from reference TRBV11-2 and TRBJ2-7, the complete variable domain reads EAGVAQSPRYKIIEKRQSVAFWCNPISGHATLYWYQQILGQGPKLLIQFQNNGVVDDSQLPKDRFSAERLKGVDSTLKIQPAKLEDSAVYLCASSLAGSTYSYEQYFGPGTRLTVT.

J is TRBJ2-1 and V is TRBV19; the match to TRBD2 covers 11 bases. The CDR3 runs 17 residues. After removal of 5 bases from V and 4 bases from J, the junction contained 10 bases not matched to a gene. Germline CDR1 and CDR2: LNHDA and SQIVND (reference sequence). The CDR3 region is CASSAPSGTSGYNEQFF. The CDR3 DNA reads TGTGCCAGTAGTGCTCCGTCCGGGACTAGCGGTTACAATGAGCAGTTCTTC.

This chain connects TRBV27 to TRBJ2-1; D is possibly TRBD2 (6 bases). The CDR3 loop spans 14 amino acids. Germline values: CDR1 MNHEY, CDR2 SMNVEV (reference sequence). V dropped 9 bases and J dropped 6 bases, with 18 bases sitting between them. The CDR3 loop reads CARARLVGLNEQFF. Here the CDR3 DNA reads TGTGCCAGAGCCAGACTAGTAGGACTCAATGAGCAGTTCTTC.

This clone was detected once. V and J are TRBV30 and TRBJ1-1; D is ambiguous. Trimming cost V 2 bases and J 0 bases, with 7 bases left between them. CDR1 and CDR2 from the germline V gene are GTSNPN and SVGIG (reference sequence). The CDR3 sequence is 13 residues long. The CDR3: CAWSLAVNTEAFF. CDR3 DNA: TGTGCCTGGAGTCTAGCGGTGAACACTGAAGCTTTCTTT.